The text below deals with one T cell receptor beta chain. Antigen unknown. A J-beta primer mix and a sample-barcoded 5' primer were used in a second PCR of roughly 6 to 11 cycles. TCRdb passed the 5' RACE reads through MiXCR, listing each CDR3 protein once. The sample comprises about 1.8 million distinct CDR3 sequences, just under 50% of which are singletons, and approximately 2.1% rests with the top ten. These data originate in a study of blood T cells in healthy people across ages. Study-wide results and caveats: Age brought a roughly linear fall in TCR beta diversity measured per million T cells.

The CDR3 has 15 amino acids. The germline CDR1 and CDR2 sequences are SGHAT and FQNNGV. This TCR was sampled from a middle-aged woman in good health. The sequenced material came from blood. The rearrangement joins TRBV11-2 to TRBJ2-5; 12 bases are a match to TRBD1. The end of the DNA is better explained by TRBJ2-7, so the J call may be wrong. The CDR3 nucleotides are TGTGCCAGCAGCCCGCGGGACAGGGGGCTGTGCGAGCAGTACTTC. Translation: CASSPRDRGLCEQYF.